The 31 T cell receptor beta chains listed next were all sequenced from one sample in a study of regulatory T cells in long-lasting Graves disease. Described time point: newly diagnosed GD, antithyroid drugs for less than 3 months. After RNA was extracted from PBMCs, the TCR library was made from it. Both iRepertoire HTBI primers and Arm-PCR of CDR3 regions were used to build the TCR beta libraries. TCRdb ran MiXCR on the multiplex PCR reads and lists one entry per CDR3 protein. This table holds around 400,000 distinct CDR3 sequences, roughly 15% found once. Specimen: peripheral blood mononuclear cells (PBMCs), collected at new diagnosis, from a patient treated with antithyroid drugs. These receptors came from a female donor with Graves disease.

There are many counts of this clonotype. The V and J genes are TRBV14 and TRBJ2-7, with 12 bases identical to TRBD2. The junction had 6 bases not matched to a gene; V was cut back by 0 bases and J by 9 bases. Germline CDR1 and CDR2: SGHDN and FVKESK. The CDR3 contains 15 residues. The CDR3 protein is CASSQERTSGNRQYF. The CDR3, as DNA: TGTGCCAGCAGCCAAGAACGGACTAGCGGGAATCGGCAGTACTTC.

The V and J genes are TRBV7-8 and TRBJ1-5; 7 positions agree with TRBD1. The J segment lost 4 bases and the V segment lost 0 bases, leaving 6 bases of the junction unmatched. This CDR3 has 16 residues. Germline V gene sequence: CDR1 SGHVS, CDR2 FQNEAQ. The CDR3 bases are TGTGCCAGCAGCTTAGCCAGAGGACAGGCGAATCAGCCCCAGCATTTT. Translating it yields CASSLARGQANQPQHF.

This clonotype occurred a few times. The chain recombines TRBV6-2 or TRBV6-3 with TRBJ1-2; D call uncertain. Between the trimmed V and J ends, which lost 6 bases and 2 bases, there was a span of 7 bases. The CDR3 sequence is 12 residues long. The germline CDR1 and CDR2 sequences are MNHEY and SVGEGT. This CDR3 reads CASRWGNYGYTF. CDR3 nucleotides: TGTGCCAGCAGGTGGGGAAACTATGGCTACACCTTC.

This clonotype was seen repeatedly, ten times or more. This chain joins TRBV28 and TRBJ2-2, with a tentative D call TRBD1 (6 bases). V lost 4 bases to trimming and J lost 0 bases, with 24 bases between them. This CDR3 has 20 residues. Germline V CDR1 and CDR2: MDHEN, SYDVKM. CDR3 residues: CASSSPPGVTRTANTGELFF. As DNA, the CDR3 is TGTGCCAGCAGTTCCCCCCCAGGGGTCACTCGAACGGCGAACACCGGGGAGCTGTTTTTT.

The chain recombines TRBV18 with TRBJ1-2, with a weak D call TRBD1 (5 bases). CDR3 size: 14 residues. From germline, CDR1 is KGHSH and CDR2 LQKENI. Trimming left V 8 bases short and J 7 bases short, with 20 bases between. CDR3 residues: CASAREAPLGGYTF. CDR3 nucleotide sequence: TGTGCCAGCGCCAGGGAGGCGCCCTTGGGTGGCTACACCTTC.

This clonotype was picked up one time. The chain couples TRBV12-3 or TRBV12-4 to TRBJ2-1; D may be TRBD2 (6 bases). CDR3 size: 11 residues. Trimming took off 3 bases at V and 13 bases at J, with 10 bases between the two ends. The CDR3: CASSLSGVQFF. In DNA form, the CDR3 reads TGTGCCAGCAGTTTGTCGGGGGTACAGTTCTTC.

This clonotype has a count of ten or more. This sequence joins TRBV27 and TRBJ1-3; no clear D. The CDR3 runs to 17 residues. V was clipped by 5 bases and J by 4 bases, with 21 bases between them. The germline V gene has CDR1 MNHEY and CDR2 SMNVEV (reference sequence). CDR3 nucleotide sequence: TGTGCCAGCAGTCCAATCCTCGGGGATGCGATAGGAAACACCATATATTTT. Amino acids: CASSPILGDAIGNTIYF.

This clonotype was recorded at least ten times. The chain joins TRBV11-2 to TRBJ1-4, with D possibly being TRBD1 (5 bases). The CDR3 extends over 14 amino acids. Per germline, CDR1 SGHAT and CDR2 FQNNGV. Trimming took off 6 bases at V and 4 bases at J, with 12 bases between the two ends. CDR3: CASRRARDNEKLFF. CDR3 bases: TGTGCCAGCAGACGGGCCAGGGATAATGAAAAACTGTTTTTT.

The genes are TRBV9 and TRBJ2-1, with a possible D match to TRBD1 (5 bases). V was clipped by 4 bases and J by 0 bases, with 11 bases between them. Germline values: CDR1 SGDLS, CDR2 YYNGEE. The CDR3 totals 15 residues. The CDR3 DNA reads TGTGCCAGCAGCTCTAGGACAACCTCCTACAATGAGCAGTTCTTC. Translated, it gives CASSSRTTSYNEQFF.

V usage is TRBV9 and J usage is TRBJ2-7, with TRBD2 matching 7 bases. Germline assignment: CDR1 SGDLS and CDR2 YYNGEE. The junction had 8 bases not matched to a gene; V was cut back by 4 bases and J by 1 base. The CDR3 runs to 15 residues. CDR3: CASSPMSGNSYEQYF. CDR3 DNA: TGTGCCAGCAGCCCTATGAGCGGGAATTCCTACGAGCAGTACTTC.

The J gene is TRBJ2-1, the V gene TRBV19; a weak D match, TRBD2 (6 bases). This CDR3 spans 16 amino acids. Germline V gene lookup returns CDR1 LNHDA and CDR2 SQIVND (reference sequence). The V end was cut by 4 bases, the J end by 1 base, with 14 bases between. CDR3 coding DNA: TGTGCCAGTAGTAAGCGAGGGCGGGAATCCTACAATGAGCAGTTCTTC. Its protein is CASSKRGRESYNEQFF.

This clonotype appeared a few times. This chain links TRBV3-1 with TRBJ1-2; D gene uncertain. V was shortened by 0 bases and J by 8 bases, with 16 bases between the two germline ends. The CDR3 has 15 amino acids. From germline, CDR1 is LGHDT and CDR2 YNNKEL (reference sequence). The CDR3 loop reads CASSQDTGSAGGYTF. The CDR3 DNA reads TGTGCCAGCAGCCAAGATACGGGATCCGCCGGGGGCTACACCTTC.

This clonotype came up many times. The V call is TRBV27, the J call TRBJ1-2, with 9 bases lining up with TRBD1. Losses at the gene ends were 3 bases for V and 7 bases for J; bases not matched to a gene: 6. Germline lookup yields CDR1 MNHEY and CDR2 SMNVEV (reference sequence). The CDR3 is 14 amino acids. CDR3 sequence (DNA): TGTGCCAGCAGTTTCGGACAGGGGATAAGTGGCTACACCTTC. Translated: CASSFGQGISGYTF.

In its sample, this clonotype was seen once. A far larger clone is just one base off, so this is likely a read error. This sequence joins TRBV28 and TRBJ2-3, with 7 bases matching TRBD1. The J call is doubtful: the DNA matches TRBJ1-1 better. Germline CDR1 MDHEN, CDR2 SYDVKM. The CDR3 sequence is 15 residues long. CDR3 amino acids: CASSPTLEGAAKAFF. The CDR3 coding sequence is TGTGCCAGCAGTCCCACCCTGGAGGGGGCTGCGAAAGCTTTCTTT.

In its sample, this clonotype was seen many times. The chain carries TRBV2 and TRBJ1-5; perhaps TRBD1 as D (6 bases). Trimming stripped 6 bases from V and 0 bases from J, with 9 bases between. CDR3 size: 14 residues. CDR1 and CDR2 from the germline V gene are SNHLY and FYNNEI. DNA for the CDR3: TGTGCCAGCAGGTGGACAGATAGCAATCAGCCCCAGCATTTT. Translation gives CASRWTDSNQPQHF.

This clonotype appeared many times. V gene TRBV20-1 combines with J gene TRBJ1-1; TRBD1 might be the D (5 bases). The CDR3 runs to 12 residues. The ends were cut back, 6 bases at V and 4 bases at J, with 12 bases in the middle. The V gene's germline CDR1 is DFQATT and CDR2 SNEGSKA (reference sequence). The CDR3 coding sequence is TGCAGTGCCAAGCGGGGGGGCACTGAAGCTTTCTTT. Its protein is CSAKRGGTEAFF.

Comment on this clonotype: This likely reflects a read error, since a far larger clone is one base away. This chain links TRBV7-7 with TRBJ2-1, with D possibly being TRBD2 (5 bases). Germline V gene sequence: CDR1 SSHAT, CDR2 FNYEAQ (reference sequence). This CDR3 is built from 16 residues. The CDR3 bases are TGTGCCAGCAGCCCCCCGGGAACCGTTTCCTACGATGAGCAGTTCTTC. Translation gives CASSPPGTVSYDEQFF.

This clonotype has at least ten counts. The chain carries TRBV27 and TRBJ2-5; D is unclear. Germline lookup yields CDR1 MNHEY and CDR2 SMNVEV (reference sequence). The germline V and J ends were trimmed by 6 bases and 4 bases, with 6 bases remaining between them. The CDR3 has 11 amino acids. CDR3 nucleotides: TGTGCCAGCAGAGGTCGAGAGACCCAGTACTTC. This sequence encodes CASRGRETQYF.

Ten or more counts support this clonotype. The V and J genes are TRBV6-5 and TRBJ2-7; 7 bases are shared with TRBD2. The CDR3 runs 15 residues. V gave up 1 base and J gave up 2 bases; unmatched junction bases: 5. CDR1 MNHEY and CDR2 SVGAGI come from the germline V gene. The CDR3 coding sequence is TGTGCCAGCAGTTACTGGGGACGGGGGGCCTACGAGCAGTACTTC. Protein: CASSYWGRGAYEQYF.

The sample holds a few counts of this clonotype. The CDR3 region has the DNA TGTGCCAGTAGTGTCCTGGTGACAGGGGGCTTAAATGAGCAGTTCTTC. Its translation is CASSVLVTGGLNEQFF. The chain is built from TRBV19 and TRBJ2-1; TRBD1 matches 10 bases. The CDR3 loop spans 16 amino acids. Germline values: CDR1 LNHDA, CDR2 SQIVND (reference sequence). V lost 5 bases and J lost 7; bases outside the gene matches: 11.

This clonotype was recorded many times. The chain joins TRBV7-2 to TRBJ2-3; D is possibly TRBD1 or TRBD2 (6 bases each). The length of the CDR3 is 15 residues. Trimming removed 5 bases from V and 5 bases from J, with 17 bases in between. The germline V gene encodes CDR1 SGHTA and CDR2 FQGNSA. The chain's CDR3 is CASSTGTSRLDTQYF. CDR3 bases: TGTGCCAGCAGCACAGGGACTTCTAGGTTAGATACGCAGTATTTT.

The CDR3 region has the DNA TGTGCCAGCAGTGCAGGGACTAGCGGGAGAGGACATACGCAGTATTTT. It translates to CASSAGTSGRGHTQYF. This chain connects TRBV12-3 or TRBV12-4 to TRBJ2-3, with TRBD2 identical over 14 bases. With V trimmed by 5 bases and J by 7 bases, 8 bases remained unmatched. CDR3 size: 16 residues.

The rearrangement joins TRBV29-1 to TRBJ2-7; the D call may be TRBD1 or TRBD2 (5 bases each). V was clipped by 4 bases and J by 1 base, with 8 bases between them. In germline, CDR1 is SQVTM, CDR2 ANQGSEA. The length of the CDR3 is 12 residues. This CDR3 reads CSVGWGSYEQYF. In nucleotides, the CDR3 is TGCAGCGTTGGGTGGGGGTCCTACGAGCAGTACTTC.

This clonotype showed up many times. The V gene is TRBV2, the J gene TRBJ1-2; weak D call: TRBD1 (5 bases). This CDR3 region has 10 residues. V lost 10 bases and J lost 7, with 10 bases in between. Germline V lookup: CDR1 SNHLY, CDR2 FYNNEI. The CDR3 loop reads CAKQGGGYTF. Here the CDR3 DNA reads TGTGCCAAGCAGGGAGGTGGCTACACCTTC.

This clonotype was recorded at least ten times. The genes are TRBV2 and TRBJ1-2; D call uncertain. Per the germline V gene, CDR1 is SNHLY and CDR2 is FYNNEI. The CDR3 loop spans 10 amino acids. The ends were cut back, 9 bases at V and 2 bases at J, with 4 bases in the middle. In DNA, the CDR3 is TGTGCCAGGGACAACTATGGCTACACCTTC. Its translation: CARDNYGYTF.

There are a few counts of this clonotype. The V call is TRBV7-9, the J call TRBJ1-2, with 7 bases fitting TRBD1. This CDR3 has 15 amino acids. The germline V gene has CDR1 SEHNR and CDR2 FQNEAQ (reference sequence). V dropped 0 bases and J dropped 5; count of bases not matched to a gene: 6. The CDR3 coding sequence is TGTGCCAGCAGCTTAGCCCTCGGGACAGTTTATGGCTACACCTTC. Amino acid sequence: CASSLALGTVYGYTF.

This clonotype turned up a few times. J is TRBJ1-1 and V is TRBV5-4; no clear D gene. The V gene's germline CDR1 is SGHNT and CDR2 YYREEE (reference sequence). V was shortened by 5 bases and J by 1 base, with 15 bases between the two germline ends. CDR3 length equals 15 residues. CDR3 residues: CASRSLGRRNTEAFF. CDR3 nucleotides: TGTGCCAGCAGGTCGTTGGGCAGGCGGAACACTGAAGCTTTCTTT.

In the case of this clonotype: This may arise from a read error, as a much more abundant clone is one base away. The rearrangement links TRBV28 to TRBJ2-7; D is perhaps TRBD1 (6 bases). Germline V gene data show CDR1 as MDHEN and CDR2 as SYDVKM. This CDR3 is built from 13 residues. CDR3: CANSPPLEGGGYF. The CDR3 nucleotides read TGTGCCAACAGTCCCCCTTTAGAAGGGGGTGGGTACTTC.

This clonotype was picked up many times. The V gene is TRBV19, the J gene TRBJ1-2; no definite D call. The CDR3 contains 15 residues. CDR1 is LNHDA and CDR2 is SQIVND in the germline V gene (reference sequence). V was pared by 7 bases and J by 2 bases, with 17 bases between. This chain's CDR3 is CASIPSLGGNYGYTF. CDR3 in DNA: TGTGCCAGTATTCCATCCCTCGGAGGAAACTATGGCTACACCTTC.

The chain employs TRBV6-2 or TRBV6-3 and TRBJ2-7; TRBD2 agrees at 14 bases. J lost 2 bases, V lost 6 bases, and 9 bases had no gene match. The CDR3 is made up of 17 amino acids. Germline CDR1 and CDR2: MNHEY and SVGEGT. The CDR3 sequence is CASSQGAGLAGAYEQYF. The CDR3 DNA follows: TGTGCCAGCAGCCAAGGCGCGGGACTAGCGGGAGCCTACGAGCAGTACTTC.

This clonotype appeared a few times. The rearrangement links TRBV4-1 to TRBJ2-2, with D possibly matching TRBD2 (7 bases). V lost 1 base and J lost 2, with 11 bases in between. CDR3 size: 16 residues. Germline CDR1 MGHRA, CDR2 YSYEKL. The CDR3 loop is CASSQVRGANTGELFF. The CDR3 DNA sequence: TGCGCCAGCAGCCAAGTACGGGGGGCAAACACCGGGGAGCTGTTTTTT.